The T cell receptor (beta chain) under discussion was sequenced for a study of early T cells in non-severe SARS-CoV-2 infection. On the study more broadly: Sequencing of bulk RNA from unsorted whole blood was done, without chain pairing.

Researchers tagged individual cDNA molecules with unique molecular identifiers. TCRdb fed the 5' RACE reads into MiXCR, producing one record per CDR3 protein. This sample has 50,000 or so distinct CDR3 sequences, with 15% found just once. General observations from the study: Matching results from VDJdb favored anti-spike CD8 responses, leaving private and CD4 specificities undetected.

With 8 bases removed from V and 2 bases from J, the gap between germline ends came to 19 bases. CDR3 length: 15 amino acids. Germline CDR1 is MDHEN and CDR2 is SYDVKM. In the case of this clonotype: The antigen remains unidentified.

Material: whole blood, obtained at baseline. The sequence was obtained from an adult who was a healthcare worker with PCR-confirmed SARS-CoV-2 infection or an uninfected control (not recorded which). The chain links TRBV28 to TRBJ2-7, with TRBD2 as a possible D gene (6 bases). The chain's CDR3 is CASLNTGPGAYEQYF. CDR3 in DNA: TGTGCCAGCCTTAACACCGGGCCGGGGGCCTACGAGCAGTACTTC.